This is a list of T cell receptor beta chains from one sample in a study of blood T cell repertoires in COVID-19. Using immunoSEQ multiplex PCR, the repertoire was profiled, and TCRdb retains in-frame clones only, with some absent. The data show under 150,000 clones, 65% to 90% seen once. The material sequenced was peripheral blood. The origin of the receptors is a man at least 80 years old with acute or convalescent COVID-19. Both conserved end residues are part of each CDR3. D genes are given only for firm matches.

d_call: NA
j_call: TRBJ2-5
v_call: TRBV5-1
cdr3_aa: CASSLGSGTPVRETQYF
cdr3_nt: TGCGCCAGCAGCTTGGGGTCCGGGACTCCAGTTCGGGAGACCCAGTACTTC

d_call: NA
j_call: TRBJ1-3
v_call: TRBV7-2
cdr3_aa: CASSLAGDISGNTIYF
cdr3_nt: TGTGCCAGCAGCTTAGCAGGGGACATCTCTGGAAACACCATATATTTT

d_call: TRBD1
j_call: TRBJ1-2
v_call: TRBV5-1
cdr3_aa: CASRPTGGARGYTF
cdr3_nt: TGCGCCAGCCGACCGACAGGGGGCGCAAGGGGCTACACCTTC

d_call: NA
j_call: TRBJ1-5
v_call: TRBV6-5
cdr3_aa: CASTLLRVESQPQHF
cdr3_nt: TGTGCCAGCACCTTATTACGGGTAGAAAGTCAGCCCCAGCATTTT

d_call: TRBD2
j_call: TRBJ2-3
v_call: TRBV27
cdr3_aa: CASSREGQSTDTQYF
cdr3_nt: TGTGCCAGCAGTAGGGAGGGGCAGAGCACAGATACGCAGTATTTT

d_call: TRBD1
j_call: TRBJ1-5
v_call: TRBV27
cdr3_aa: CASSRATGNQPQHF
cdr3_nt: TGTGCCAGCAGTCGGGCGACAGGGAATCAGCCCCAGCATTTT

d_call: TRBD1
j_call: TRBJ2-7
v_call: TRBV6-5
cdr3_aa: CASTVPGQGYEQYF
cdr3_nt: TGTGCCAGCACGGTTCCGGGACAGGGCTACGAGCAGTACTTC

d_call: TRBD1
j_call: TRBJ1-2
v_call: TRBV6-4
cdr3_aa: CASSDSAGGGYGYTF
cdr3_nt: TGTGCCAGCAGTGACTCGGCAGGGGGAGGCTATGGCTACACCTTC

d_call: NA
j_call: TRBJ1-5
v_call: TRBV2
cdr3_aa: CASSGTRGPNQPQHF
cdr3_nt: TGTGCCAGCAGCGGGACGCGGGGACCGAATCAGCCCCAGCATTTT

d_call: NA
j_call: TRBJ1-2
v_call: TRBV10-3
cdr3_aa: CAITGDTRYGYTF
cdr3_nt: TGTGCCATCACCGGGGACACAAGATATGGCTACACCTTC

d_call: NA
j_call: TRBJ2-3
v_call: TRBV3-1/TRBV3-2
cdr3_aa: CASSQGASTDTQYF
cdr3_nt: TGTGCCAGCAGCCAAGGGGCCAGCACAGATACGCAGTATTTT

d_call: TRBD2
j_call: TRBJ2-1
v_call: TRBV10-3
cdr3_aa: CWGGEMNEQFF
cdr3_nt: TGTTGGGGGGGGGAAATGAATGAGCAGTTCTTC